This T cell receptor (beta chain) was identified in a study of T cells in localized non-small cell lung cancer. General observations from the study: Uninvolved adjacent lung showed peak T cell clonality, exceeding tumor. Adjacent lung tissue had a median around 50 of the top 100 clones found in the tumor.

Generated by immunoSEQ multiplex PCR, the TCRdb table keeps only in-frame clones and is missing some. The data contain about 48,000 clones, 60% to 85% of them singletons. The trim removed 4 bases at V and 5 bases at J, leaving 16 bases unmatched. The CDR3 is 18 residues long. Germline CDR1 is SGHRS and CDR2 is YFSETQ. There are a few counts of this clone. The antigen remains unidentified. The receptor comes from a man aged 35 to 69 with stage I squamous cell lung carcinoma. The J gene is TRBJ2-5, the V gene TRBV5-1, with TRBD2 matching over 11 bases. The specimen comprised peripheral blood, sampled before any cancer treatment. This chain's CDR3 is CASSLGVSGGARGETQYF. The DNA of the CDR3 is TGCGCCAGCAGCCTGGGAGTTAGCGGGGGGGCTCGAGGGGAGACCCAGTACTTC. The full variable domain, its missing parts supplied by reference TRBV5-1 and TRBJ2-5, is KAGVTQTPRYLIKTRGQQVTLSCSPISGHRSVSWYQQTPGQGLQFLFEYFSETQRNKGNFPGRFSGRQFSNSRSEMNVSTLELGDSALYLCASSLGVSGGARGETQYFGPGTRLLVL.